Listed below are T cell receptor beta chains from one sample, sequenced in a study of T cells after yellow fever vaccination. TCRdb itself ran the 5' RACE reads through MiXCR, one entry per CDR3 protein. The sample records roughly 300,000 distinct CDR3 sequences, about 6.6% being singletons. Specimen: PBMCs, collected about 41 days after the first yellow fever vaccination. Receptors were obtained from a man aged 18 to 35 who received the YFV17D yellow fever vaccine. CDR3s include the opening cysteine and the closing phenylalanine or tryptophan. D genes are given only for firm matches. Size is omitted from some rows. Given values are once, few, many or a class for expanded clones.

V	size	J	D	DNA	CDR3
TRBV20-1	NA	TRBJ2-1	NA	TGCAGTGCTAGAGGTATTTTTACTCCTAACAATGAGCAGTTCTTC	CSARGIFTPNNEQFF
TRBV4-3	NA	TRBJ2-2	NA	TGCGCCAGCAGCCAGCTGAGTTACGGGGCCACCGGGGAGCTGTTTTTT	CASSQLSYGATGELFF
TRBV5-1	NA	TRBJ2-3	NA	TGCGCCAGCAGCTTGTCCGGGGGCCCTGTGGGCACAGATACGCAGTATTTT	CASSLSGGPVGTDTQYF
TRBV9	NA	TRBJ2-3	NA	TGTGCCAGCAGCGTTGGGGGGAAATCCACAGATACGCAGTATTTT	CASSVGGKSTDTQYF
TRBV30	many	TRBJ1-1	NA	TGTGCCTGGATAAAGGAGGGGAACACTGAAGCTTTCTTT	CAWIKEGNTEAFF
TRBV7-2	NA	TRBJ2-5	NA	TGTGCCAGCAAAGCCGGGACATTTCAAGAGACCCAGTACTTC	CASKAGTFQETQYF
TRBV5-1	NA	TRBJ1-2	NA	TGCGCCAGCAGCTCAACAGGTACCTATGGCTACACCTTC	CASSSTGTYGYTF
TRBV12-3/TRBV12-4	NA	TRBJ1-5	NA	TGTGCCAGCAGTGTGGGTAGCGGGGTCAATCAGCCCCAGCATTTT	CASSVGSGVNQPQHF
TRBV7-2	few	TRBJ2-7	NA	TGTGCCAGCAGCTTCCCCCCTCTCGAGCAGTACTTC	CASSFPPLEQYF
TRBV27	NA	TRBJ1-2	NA	TGTGCCAGCAGTTTAAGTTCGAGGGTGTGGGGCTACACCTTC	CASSLSSRVWGYTF
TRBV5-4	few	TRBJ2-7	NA	TGTGCCAGCAGCTTGGGCGGGGAGAACTCCTACGAGCAGTACTTC	CASSLGGENSYEQYF